This TCR beta chain was captured by sequencing in a study of control samples from healthy donors and cancer patients. Sequencing was performed with immunoSEQ multiplex PCR; in TCRdb, only in-frame clones are kept and a portion is missing. The data contain about 120,000 clones, 80% to 90% of them singletons. Turning to this clone: Other DNA sequences in the sample encode the same CDR3.

Material for sequencing was blood. This TCR derives from a man aged 30-40 years in good health.

CDR3 in amino acids: CAWSVGSGYTF. The CDR3 DNA sequence: TGTGCCTGGAGTGTCGGCTCTGGCTACACCTTC. This sequence joins TRBV30 and TRBJ1-2, with D unclear. V gave up 0 bases and J gave up 7 bases, with 6 bases separating them. Per germline, CDR1 GTSNPN and CDR2 SVGIG (reference sequence). CDR3 size: 11 residues.